The 25 T cell receptor beta chains in this list originate from one sample, sequenced in a study of T cells in Graves' hyperthyroidism and ophthalmopathy. It was RNA transcripts that yielded the amplified TCR beta CDR3 regions. The HTBI primer set served for first-round RT-PCR of the TCR CDR3. Using its own MiXCR run on the multiplex PCR reads, TCRdb lists one record per CDR3 protein. The sample shows about 180,000 distinct CDR3 sequences, over 7.5% of them seen only once. Sequencing was carried out using blood. These receptors all come from a woman younger than 30 with Graves' hyperthyroidism that later progressed to Graves' ophthalmopathy.

This clonotype was seen at least ten times. The rearrangement links TRBV7-6 to TRBJ1-3, with TRBD1 matching over 8 bases. This CDR3 comprises 16 residues. Germline loops: CDR1 SGHVS, CDR2 FNYEAQ. Germline trimming cut 0 bases from V and 2 bases from J; bases unmatched to any gene: 3. The CDR3 spells CASSLAPDRAGNTIYF. The DNA of the CDR3 is TGTGCCAGCAGCTTAGCCCCGGACAGGGCTGGAAACACCATATATTTT.

This clonotype occurred many times. The chain carries TRBV11-3 and TRBJ2-3; 11 bases agree with TRBD2. J lost 1 base, V lost 5 bases, and 14 bases had no gene match. Germline V gene lookup returns CDR1 SGHNT and CDR2 YENEEA. There are 19 residues in the CDR3. The DNA for the CDR3 is TGTGCCAGCAGCCCAAATCGGGCTAGCGGGAGGAGCGGCACAGATACGCAGTATTTT. It specifies CASSPNRASGRSGTDTQYF.

This clonotype was detected only a few times. The CDR3: CASSRTSLSYNEQFF. The CDR3 DNA reads TGTGCCAGCAGCCGGACCTCCCTCTCCTACAATGAGCAGTTCTTC. J is TRBJ2-1 and V is TRBV5-5, with unresolved D. Germline assignment: CDR1 SGHKS and CDR2 YYEKEE (reference sequence). V lost 4 bases, J lost 0 bases, and 11 bases lay in between. There are 15 residues in the CDR3.

This clonotype has ten or more counts. The chain recombines TRBV28 with TRBJ1-2; the D gene is possibly TRBD1 (5 bases). This CDR3 spans 13 amino acids. V was clipped by 5 bases and J by 2 bases, with 9 bases between them. CDR1 and CDR2 from the germline V gene are MDHEN and SYDVKM. The CDR3 DNA reads TGTGCCAGCAGTCAGGGAGAGAACTATGGCTACACCTTC. Translation gives CASSQGENYGYTF.

This clonotype was detected ten times or more. The V call is TRBV12-3 or TRBV12-4, the J call TRBJ1-3; D perhaps matches TRBD1 (6 bases). The length of the CDR3 is 13 residues. The germline V and J ends were trimmed by 4 bases and 8 bases, with 12 bases remaining between them. The CDR3: CASSSQGLHTIYF. CDR3 sequence (DNA): TGTGCCAGCAGTTCTCAGGGGTTGCACACCATATATTTT.

This clonotype was seen a handful of times. V and J are TRBV7-2 and TRBJ2-7; TRBD2 matches 9 bases. Germline V gene sequence: CDR1 SGHTA, CDR2 FQGNSA. The ends lost 5 bases at V and 4 bases at J; junction bases unmatched: 15. The CDR3 loop spans 17 amino acids. The CDR3 sequence is CASSHGYLGAGGYEQYF. For the CDR3, the DNA is TGTGCCAGCAGCCATGGGTATTTAGGGGCGGGGGGGTACGAGCAGTACTTC.

This clonotype was recorded at least ten times. V and J are TRBV7-9 and TRBJ2-1; the D gene is possibly TRBD1 (6 bases). There are 16 residues in the CDR3. Germline loops: CDR1 SEHNR, CDR2 FQNEAQ (reference sequence). V gave up 6 bases and J gave up 2 bases, with 17 bases separating them. CDR3 protein: CASRQTQGSTYNEQFF. CDR3 bases: TGTGCCAGCAGGCAGACACAGGGATCTACCTACAATGAGCAGTTCTTC. The full variable domain, its missing parts supplied by reference TRBV7-9 and TRBJ2-1, is DTGVSQNPRHKITKRGQNVTFRCDPISEHNRLYWYRQTLGQGPEFLTYFQNEAQLEKSRLLSDRFSAERPKGSFSTLEIQRTEQGDSAMYLCASRQTQGSTYNEQFFGPGTRLTVL.

This clonotype came up many times. The chain is built from TRBV27 and TRBJ2-2; a possible D gene is TRBD1 (7 bases). The CDR3 is 17 residues long. Trimming cost V 5 bases and J 2 bases, with 18 bases left between them. Germline CDR1 MNHEY, CDR2 SMNVEV (reference sequence). The chain's CDR3 is CASSPGQPGENTGELFF. The CDR3 region has the DNA TGTGCCAGCAGTCCGGGACAGCCGGGGGAAAACACCGGGGAGCTGTTTTTT.

This clonotype was found many times. V is TRBV11-2 and J is TRBJ2-7; TRBD2 aligns across 12 bases. Per germline, CDR1 SGHAT and CDR2 FQNNGV. V was pared by 1 base and J by 6 bases, with 4 bases of the junction left unmatched. The CDR3 totals 15 residues. The DNA of the CDR3 is TGTGCCAGCAGCTTAGGGACTAGCGGGACTCGCGAGCAGTACTTC. Its translation: CASSLGTSGTREQYF.

The V call is TRBV5-1, the J call TRBJ1-1; D not certain. Germline CDR1 and CDR2: SGHRS and YFSETQ. V lost 3 bases, J lost 2 bases, and 11 bases lay in between. This CDR3 has 14 amino acids. In DNA, the CDR3 is TGCGCCAGCAGCTCCCGGGCTACAAACACTGAAGCTTTCTTT. Encoded protein: CASSSRATNTEAFF.

The chain combines TRBV4-1 with TRBJ1-1; 10 bases fit TRBD1. The CDR3 contains 15 residues. The V segment lost 3 bases and the J segment 11 bases; nucleotides outside the gene matches: 12. Germline CDR1 reads MGHRA; CDR2 reads YSYEKL. Here the CDR3 DNA reads TGCGCCAGCAGCCATTCCGGACAGGGGGACTGGGGGGCTTTCTTT. It translates to CASSHSGQGDWGAFF.

This clonotype was counted many times. The rearrangement uses TRBV24-1 and TRBJ2-5; 14 bases line up with TRBD2. The CDR3 loop spans 16 amino acids. Germline values: CDR1 KGHDR, CDR2 SFDVKD. V trimming: 4 bases; J trimming: 5 bases; junction bases outside the gene matches: 5. As DNA, the CDR3 is TGTGCCACCAGTGACCAGACTAGCGGGGGGGCTGAGACCCAGTACTTC. It codes for CATSDQTSGGAETQYF.

This clonotype was seen many times. The V call is TRBV2, the J call TRBJ2-1; D remains ambiguous. Germline V CDR1 and CDR2: SNHLY, FYNNEI. Trimming shortened V by 6 bases and J by 5 bases, and 14 bases separated the two germline ends. There are 14 residues in the CDR3. CDR3 bases: TGTGCCAGCAGGCCTAACGGGCTCCACAATGAGCAGTTCTTC. This encodes CASRPNGLHNEQFF.

In its sample, this clonotype was seen many times. This rearrangement joins TRBV6-1 to TRBJ2-1, with 10 positions matching TRBD2. Germline trimming cut 5 bases from V and 9 bases from J; bases unmatched to any gene: 7. The germline gives CDR1 MNHNS, CDR2 SASEGT. The CDR3 spans 14 residues. The CDR3 nucleotides are TGTGCCAGCAGTTGGAGCGGGGGGGCTGGTGAGCAGTTCTTC. The encoded protein is CASSWSGGAGEQFF.

This clonotype was observed at least ten times. The V and J genes are TRBV19 and TRBJ1-2; D is perhaps TRBD1 (5 bases). This CDR3 is 14 amino acids long. From germline, CDR1 is LNHDA and CDR2 SQIVND (reference sequence). The V gene lost 2 bases and the J gene lost 4 bases, with 11 bases spanning the gap. CDR3 protein: CASSIQGHGYGYTF. In nucleotides, the CDR3 is TGTGCCAGTAGTATACAGGGCCATGGCTATGGCTACACCTTC.

A few counts support this clonotype. CDR3 residues: CATSRGTSGGPTDTQYF. The CDR3 DNA reads as TGTGCCACCAGCAGAGGGACTAGCGGGGGGCCCACAGATACGCAGTATTTT. The chain recombines TRBV15 with TRBJ2-3, with 14 bases identical to TRBD2. CDR1 is LNHNV, CDR2 YYDKDF, per germline (reference sequence). J lost 2 bases, V lost 1 base, and 2 bases had no gene match. This CDR3 region has 17 residues.

This clonotype appeared many times. V gene TRBV10-3 combines with J gene TRBJ2-5; 9 positions agree with TRBD2. The germline V gene encodes CDR1 ENHRY and CDR2 SYGVKD. The V gene end was trimmed by 6 bases and the J gene end by 2 bases; junction bases not matched to a gene: 4. The CDR3 covers 14 residues. CDR3 residues: CAIRTAGGQETQYF. Written as DNA, the CDR3 is TGTGCCATCAGGACAGCGGGAGGACAAGAGACCCAGTACTTC.

Many counts were recorded for this clonotype. The J gene is TRBJ2-7, the V gene TRBV15; D is possibly TRBD2 (5 bases). Looked up from germline, CDR1 is LNHNV and CDR2 is YYDKDF (reference sequence). The CDR3 contains 14 residues. V dropped 3 bases and J dropped 2 bases, with 11 bases sitting between them. The DNA of the CDR3 is TGTGCCACCAGCAGCGGGGTTGGCGCCTACGAGCAGTACTTC. Its protein product is CATSSGVGAYEQYF.

This clonotype was seen ten or more times. The chain combines TRBV7-9 with TRBJ1-1; TRBD1 might be the D (5 bases). The CDR3 consists of 14 residues. From germline, CDR1 is SEHNR and CDR2 FQNEAQ (reference sequence). V lost 4 bases and J 5 bases, leaving 14 bases between the germline ends. The CDR3 DNA follows: TGTGCCAGCAGCTCACGACAGCGGCGAACTGAAGCTTTCTTT. The encoded protein is CASSSRQRRTEAFF.

In its sample, this clonotype was seen a few times. The chain employs TRBV4-2 and TRBJ2-7; D is unresolved. From germline, CDR1 is LGHNA and CDR2 YNFKEQ. The CDR3 is made up of 15 amino acids. Deletions cut 0 bases from V and 3 bases from J, with 12 bases between. In DNA, the CDR3 is TGTGCCAGCAGCCAAGATCAAGCAGGATACTACGAGCAGTACTTC. Its protein product is CASSQDQAGYYEQYF.

This clonotype was picked up a small number of times. This rearrangement joins TRBV6-2 or TRBV6-3 to TRBJ1-5; D remains ambiguous. Trimming cost V 3 bases and J 0 bases, with 9 bases left between them. The CDR3 consists of 15 residues. Germline CDR1 and CDR2: MNHEY and SVGEGT. In DNA, the CDR3 is TGTGCCAGCAGTTATAGCATTGATAGCAATCAGCCCCAGCATTTT. Translating it yields CASSYSIDSNQPQHF.

With respect to this clonotype: A much larger clone differs by one base, so this may be a read error. V and J are TRBV20-1 and TRBJ1-4, with TRBD1 identical over 9 bases. The CDR3 totals 15 residues. Germline loops: CDR1 DFQATT, CDR2 SNEGSKA (reference sequence). The CDR3 region has the DNA TGCAATGCGAGTAGGACCGGGACAGGGAATGAAAAACTGTTTTTT. Protein sequence: CNASRTGTGNEKLFF.

This chain joins TRBV4-1 and TRBJ1-2, with D unresolved. Trimming stripped 0 bases from V and 2 bases from J, with 7 bases between. CDR1 is MGHRA and CDR2 is YSYEKL in the germline V gene. CDR3 length: 14 amino acids. DNA of the CDR3: TGCGCCAGCAGCCAAGAGTCGGGGAACTATGGCTACACCTTC. It translates to CASSQESGNYGYTF.

This clonotype was picked up many times. V gene TRBV6-5 combines with J gene TRBJ1-1; 11 bases fit TRBD1. The CDR3 consists of 18 residues. Germline CDR1 and CDR2: MNHEY and SVGAGI. Trimming at V came to 2 bases and at J to 1 base, leaving 9 bases not matched to a gene. The chain's CDR3 is CASSYLGQGAPRNTEAFF. CDR3 in DNA: TGTGCCAGCAGTTACCTTGGACAGGGGGCGCCCCGGAACACTGAAGCTTTCTTT.

This clonotype was picked up many times. The rearrangement links TRBV11-2 to TRBJ2-3; 8 bases map to TRBD2. V was clipped by 1 base and J by 4 bases; unmatched bases: 10. Germline CDR1 is SGHAT and CDR2 is FQNNGV. The CDR3 length is 17 residues. CDR3 residues: CASSLVGRTSFADTQYF. For the CDR3, the DNA is TGTGCCAGCAGCTTAGTGGGGCGGACTAGCTTCGCAGATACGCAGTATTTT. Full variable domain (missing parts from reference TRBV11-2 and TRBJ2-3): EAGVAQSPRYKIIEKRQSVAFWCNPISGHATLYWYQQILGQGPKLLIQFQNNGVVDDSQLPKDRFSAERLKGVDSTLKIQPAKLEDSAVYLCASSLVGRTSFADTQYFGPGTRLTVL.